This T cell receptor (beta chain) was identified during a study of breast tumors, draining lymph nodes, adjacent tissues (dated by TCRdb to 2016 to 2018). As for the study more broadly: Breast cancer patients provided tumor, adjacent nontumor tissue and axillary lymph nodes, and the study compared the TCR beta repertoires across these three sources. The study was designed to assess the relationships and possible T-cell exchange between tumor, surrounding tissue and draining lymph node repertoires in human breast cancer.

The investigation overall reported the following: The data were judged consistent with most tumor T cells deriving from the lymph node and then expanding within tumor tissue. Tumor T-cell repertoires showed less diversity than lymph node repertoires and more diversity than nontumor tissue repertoires, and tumor T-cell repertoires showed preferential V and J gene usage. The conclusion that tumor T cells originate in lymph nodes was presented as consistent with a hypothesis rather than as directly demonstrated. Tumor and nontumor tissue repertoires were found to be significantly more similar in luminal-like than in basal-like breast cancer.

The axillary draining lymph nodes of breast cancer patients were the source of the lymph node samples. The table lists this clonotype with many counts. What this receptor recognizes is not known. Base qualities are not at hand, and no much larger clone is one base apart. Sequencing instrument: Illumina HiSeq 2000. TCR beta chain libraries were generated by multiplex PCR amplification. The amplified TCR beta chain products were analyzed by high-throughput sequencing. TCRdb passed the public sequencing reads through fastp at Q25 and MiXCR, retaining productive beta sequences. One record per CDR3 amino acid sequence lists the most common genes and DNA. This sample gives about 230,000 distinct CDR3 sequences in total; approximately 31% of them show up just once. The top ten constitute approximately 1.4% of the sample. This TCR came from a female donor with breast cancer. Some clones in this sample may be carry-over from other donors' samples. Material: axillary lymph node tissue.

The DNA reads TGTGCCAGCAGCCAATTCGGCAGGGATTTAGAGACCCAGTACTTC. Its product reads: CASSQFGRDLETQYF. The rearrangement combines TRBV3-1 with TRBJ2-5; the D gene is perhaps TRBD1, on 5 matching bases. The germline V gene (reference sequence) yields LGHDT for CDR1 and YNNKEL for CDR2. V is shortened by 2 bases, J by 4 bases, and the region joining them spans 14 bases. Counted from cysteine to phenylalanine, this CDR3 has 15 amino acids. Solely the CDR3 DNA is kept, with 45 bases framed from the first base.